The clone carrying this T cell receptor beta chain has only a few counts. Its antigen remains unknown. PCR used 60 Vbeta primers and 13 Jbeta primers. Assay: immunoSEQ multiplex PCR; the TCRdb copy retains only in-frame clones and omits some. This sample yields around 90,000 clones, of which about two thirds are seen a single time; under 6% belongs to the top ten. V lost 3 bases and J lost 3; bases outside the gene matches: 6. From germline, CDR1 is KGHSH and CDR2 LQKENI. The CDR3 has 15 residues. This record comes from a study of cytomegalovirus exposure and HLA in healthy donors. The study, taken as a whole, reports: Researchers reportedly found TCR beta sequences accurately predicted most subjects' HLA-A and HLA-B alleles. Investigators reported fewer than 200 TCR beta chains as tied to cytomegalovirus. Several of the most significant clusters appeared, in a later analysis, to be linked to common viral pathogens. V- and J-gene trimming in TCR beta was tied to a missense DCLRE1C variant by an analysis performed later.

J is TRBJ2-3 and V is TRBV18; 7 bases map to TRBD1. This sequence was found in a boy aged 5-17 years in good health and CMV-seropositive. The material sequenced was PBMCs. CDR3 sequence: CASSPDRVRTDTQYF. The DNA for the CDR3 is TGTGCCAGCTCACCCGACAGGGTACGGACAGATACGCAGTATTTT.